This T cell receptor (beta chain) originates from a study of blood T cell repertoires in COVID-19. In the study overall: Spain, Italy and the United States supplied samples that represented acute and convalescent COVID-19. T cells, B-cell-depleted T cells, or PBMCs provided the cDNA or gDNA that served as material.

In the original workflow: Scientists estimated how many nucleated cells there were by amplifying reference gene primers. Sequencing was performed with immunoSEQ multiplex PCR; in TCRdb, only in-frame clones are kept and a portion is missing. The V and J calls and clone size are taken from that table; D and trimming were inferred from the DNA. Here the sample spans about 170,000 clones, roughly 84% being singletons. V dropped 1 base and J dropped 6 bases, with 10 bases sitting between them. This CDR3 has 13 amino acids. Germline lookup yields CDR1 GTSNPN and CDR2 SVGIG (reference sequence). The sample comprised peripheral blood. The V gene is TRBV30, the J gene TRBJ1-5, with D tentatively TRBD1 (5 bases). The TCR originated in a man aged 18 to 30 with active or convalescent COVID-19. The CDR3 reads CAWSGGGVQPQHF. DNA of the CDR3: TGTGCCTGGAGTGGGGGAGGGGTTCAGCCCCAGCATTTT. Combining the CDR3 with reference TRBV30 and TRBJ1-5 gives the whole variable domain SQTIHQWPATLVQPVGSPLSLECTVEGTSNPNLYWYRQAAGRGLQLLFYSVGIGQISSEVPQNLSASRPQDRQFILSSKKLLLSDSGFYLCAWSGGGVQPQHFGDGTRLSIL.